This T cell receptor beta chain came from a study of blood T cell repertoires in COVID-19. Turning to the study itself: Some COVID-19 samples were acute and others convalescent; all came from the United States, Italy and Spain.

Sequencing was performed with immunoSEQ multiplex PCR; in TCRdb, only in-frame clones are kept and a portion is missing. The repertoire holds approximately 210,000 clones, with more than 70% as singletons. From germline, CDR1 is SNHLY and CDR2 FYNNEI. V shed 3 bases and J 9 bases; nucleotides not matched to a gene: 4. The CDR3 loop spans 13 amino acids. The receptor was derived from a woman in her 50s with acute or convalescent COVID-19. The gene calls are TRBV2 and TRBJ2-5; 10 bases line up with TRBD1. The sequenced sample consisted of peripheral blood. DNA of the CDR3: TGTGCCAGCAGTGACGGGACAGGGGATGCCCAGTACTTC. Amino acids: CASSDGTGDAQYF.